This is a list of T cell receptor beta chains from one sample in a study of CD8+ T cells in alopecia areata. Sequenced by immunoSEQ multiplex PCR; TCRdb stores in-frame clones only, minus some. The sample records about 110,000 clones, almost 60% being singletons. The source material was CD8+ T cells sorted from blood. These receptor sequences come from a human donor in good health. CDR3s include the opening cysteine and the closing phenylalanine or tryptophan. Each record gives: D gene, V gene, J gene, CDR3 length, clone size, CDR3 protein, CDR3 DNA. A D gene is named only where the DNA matches it firmly. Rows may omit the clone size; those that give it use once, few, many or a size class.

TRBD1	TRBV29-1	TRBJ1-2	11	.	CSVVQGYGYTF	TGCAGCGTTGTACAGGGGTATGGCTACACCTTC
TRBD2	TRBV29-1	TRBJ2-3	17	few	CSVEDPPSAGDTDTQYF	TGCAGCGTTGAAGACCCCCCCTCCGCGGGGGATACAGATACGCAGTATTTT
.	TRBV20-1	TRBJ2-7	11	few	CSARRSYEQYF	TGCAGTGCTAGACGGAGCTACGAGCAGTACTTC
.	TRBV6-5	TRBJ2-7	13	.	CASSSQSPYEQYF	TGTGCCAGCAGCAGTCAGTCCCCCTACGAGCAGTACTTC
TRBD1	TRBV13	TRBJ2-2	18	once	CASSPSSTGGLVTGELFF	TGTGCCAGCAGCCCGAGTTCGACAGGGGGCCTAGTCACCGGGGAGCTGTTTTTT
.	TRBV4-1	TRBJ2-7	14	.	CASSQVLGTYEQYF	TGCGCCAGCAGCCAAGTATTAGGAACCTACGAGCAGTACTTC
.	TRBV5-1	TRBJ2-6	18	.	CASRWFSGYPSGANVLTF	TGCGCCAGCAGGTGGTTCTCGGGATACCCCTCTGGGGCCAACGTCCTGACTTTC
.	TRBV5-6	TRBJ1-2	13	few	CASSLGGDYGYTF	TGTGCCAGCAGCTTGGGAGGTGACTATGGCTACACCTTC
.	TRBV20-1	TRBJ2-1	10	.	CSASVGEQFF	TGCAGTGCTAGCGTCGGTGAGCAGTTCTTC
TRBD1	TRBV29-1	TRBJ1-2	12	few	CSVEGQGNGYTF	TGCAGCGTTGAAGGACAGGGAAATGGCTACACCTTC
.	TRBV28	TRBJ1-2	13	.	CASSLEPAGGYTF	TGTGCCAGCAGTTTGGAGCCCGCGGGGGGCTACACCTTC
.	TRBV18	TRBJ1-6	15	once	CASSPAPAGNSPLHF	TGTGCCAGCTCACCAGCCCCCGCTGGAAATTCACCCCTCCACTTT
.	TRBV6-6	TRBJ1-1	13	.	CASRWTANTEAFF	TGTGCCAGCAGATGGACAGCGAACACTGAAGCTTTCTTT
.	TRBV5-1	TRBJ2-2	13	.	CASSSEDTGELFF	TGCGCCAGCAGCTCAGAAGATACCGGGGAGCTGTTTTTT
.	TRBV4-3	TRBJ1-1	18	few	CASSQDRGAAAPSTEAFF	TGCGCCAGCAGCCAAGATCGAGGGGCGGCGGCGCCGAGCACTGAAGCTTTCTTT
TRBD2	TRBV29-1	TRBJ2-1	11	.	CSVGLAAEQFF	TGCAGCGTGGGACTAGCGGCTGAGCAGTTCTTC
TRBD1	TRBV5-4	TRBJ1-1	14	.	CASSWMTGTTEAFF	TGTGCCAGCAGCTGGATGACAGGGACGACTGAAGCTTTCTTT
.	TRBV28	TRBJ2-1	17	.	CASNTLSWYSSYNEQFF	TGTGCCAGCAACACCCTTTCTTGGTATAGCTCCTACAATGAGCAGTTCTTC
TRBD1	TRBV2	TRBJ1-3	14	.	CASGTGFTGNTIYF	TGTGCCAGCGGGACAGGGTTTACTGGAAACACCATATATTTT
.	TRBV9	TRBJ1-2	13	.	CASSVTGAYGYTF	TGTGCCAGCAGCGTGACAGGAGCCTATGGCTACACCTTC
TRBD1	TRBV29-1	TRBJ1-2	14	.	CSVAGTGVDYGYTF	TGCAGCGTTGCCGGTACAGGGGTGGACTATGGCTACACCTTC
.	TRBV7-9	TRBJ1-5	12	few	CASSFGNQPQHF	TGTGCCAGCAGCTTTGGTAATCAGCCCCAGCATTTT
TRBD1	TRBV19	TRBJ1-5	15	.	CASSIDNRGDQPQHF	TGTGCCAGTAGTATAGATAACAGGGGGGATCAGCCCCAGCATTTT
.	TRBV9	TRBJ1-1	14	.	CASSVGLVNTEAFF	TGTGCCAGCAGCGTAGGTCTGGTGAACACTGAAGCTTTCTTT
TRBD2	TRBV28	TRBJ2-7	15	.	CASSFVGGGAHEQYF	TGTGCCAGCAGTTTTGTTGGCGGGGGGGCCCACGAGCAGTACTTC
TRBD2	TRBV9	TRBJ2-1	15	.	CASSVGGLSNNEQFF	TGTGCCAGCAGCGTAGGGGGACTATCAAACAATGAGCAGTTCTTC
.	TRBV9	TRBJ2-5	16	few	CASSGGGRVLQETQYF	TGTGCCAGCAGCGGAGGGGGACGAGTCCTCCAAGAGACCCAGTACTTC
.	TRBV27	TRBJ2-3	13	few	CASSLGRTDTQYF	TGTGCCAGCAGTTTAGGCCGCACAGATACGCAGTATTTT
.	TRBV13	TRBJ2-1	13	few	CASSLGLKNEQFF	TGTGCCAGCAGCTTAGGGCTGAAGAATGAGCAGTTCTTC
TRBD2	TRBV7-2	TRBJ2-4	19	.	CASSLGLAGGMLAKNIQYF	TGTGCCAGCAGCTTAGGGCTAGCGGGGGGAATGCTAGCCAAAAACATTCAGTACTTC
TRBD1	TRBV25-1	TRBJ1-1	15	few	CASSEGQGAGTEAFF	TGTGCCAGCAGTGAAGGACAGGGGGCGGGGACTGAAGCTTTCTTT
TRBD2	TRBV2	TRBJ2-1	16	.	CASRASGLAGYNEQFF	TGTGCCAGCAGGGCGTCGGGACTAGCGGGCTACAATGAGCAGTTCTTC
TRBD2	TRBV30	TRBJ2-2	16	.	CAWSVGLAGLAGELFF	TGTGCCTGGAGTGTTGGACTAGCGGGGTTGGCCGGGGAGCTGTTTTTT
.	TRBV13	TRBJ1-1	15	.	CASTQGALMNTEAFF	TGTGCCAGCACCCAGGGAGCCTTAATGAACACTGAAGCTTTCTTT
.	TRBV7-9	TRBJ1-2	16	few	CASSLGGHLVEYGYTF	TGTGCCAGCAGCTTAGGAGGACACCTGGTGGAATATGGCTACACCTTC
.	TRBV29-1	TRBJ2-3	14	.	CSVVRSIGTDTQYF	TGCAGCGTTGTAAGGTCAATAGGCACAGATACGCAGTATTTT
.	TRBV13	TRBJ2-4	16	large	CASSPPTTVAKNIQYF	TGTGCCAGCAGCCCTCCTACTACTGTAGCCAAAAACATTCAGTACTTC
.	TRBV5-1	TRBJ2-7	14	.	CASIRGAGSYEQYF	TGCGCCAGCATACGGGGGGCCGGCTCCTACGAGCAGTACTTC
.	TRBV6-5	TRBJ2-2	14	few	CASSYSWGTGELFF	TGTGCCAGCAGTTACTCCTGGGGCACCGGGGAGCTGTTTTTT
.	TRBV4-2	TRBJ2-5	14	.	CASSQGQEQETQYF	TGTGCCAGCAGCCAAGGACAGGAGCAAGAGACCCAGTACTTC
.	TRBV29-1	TRBJ1-2	14	.	CSVYFEGGDYGYTF	TGCAGCGTTTATTTTGAGGGAGGAGACTATGGCTACACCTTC
.	TRBV19	TRBJ2-2	13	.	CASSPHETGELFF	TGTGCCAGTAGTCCACACGAAACCGGGGAGCTGTTTTTT
.	TRBV7-9	TRBJ2-7	14	.	CASSLAGLPHEQYF	TGTGCCAGCAGCTTAGCCGGTCTACCCCACGAGCAGTACTTC
.	TRBV6-5	TRBJ2-1	11	.	CASRRGGEQFF	TGTGCCAGCAGAAGGGGTGGTGAGCAGTTCTTC
TRBD1	TRBV13	TRBJ2-5	15	.	CASSPRQGMGETQYF	TGTGCCAGCAGCCCCCGACAGGGAATGGGGGAGACCCAGTACTTC
.	TRBV9	TRBJ2-3	14	.	CASSVWLSGDTQYF	TGTGCCAGCAGCGTATGGTTGTCGGGAGATACGCAGTATTTT
.	TRBV5-1	TRBJ2-7	14	few	CASSPAGASYEQYF	TGCGCCAGCAGCCCGGCGGGGGCCTCCTACGAGCAGTACTTC
.	TRBV29-1	TRBJ1-2	13	.	CSVRVLPYYGYTF	TGCAGCGTTAGGGTCCTACCCTACTATGGCTACACCTTC
.	TRBV5-8	TRBJ2-7	16	few	CATLRLEDSAHYEQYF	TGTGCCACCCTACGACTAGAGGACAGCGCCCACTACGAGCAGTACTTC
.	TRBV27	TRBJ2-2	13	.	CASKLVATGELFF	TGTGCCAGCAAACTAGTTGCAACCGGGGAGCTGTTTTTT
TRBD1	TRBV29-1	TRBJ2-7	15	few	CSVVLGRDRAFEQYF	TGCAGCGTTGTGTTAGGAAGAGACAGGGCTTTCGAGCAGTACTTC